The 10 T cell receptor beta chains presented below share a single source sample, sequenced in a study of blood T cell repertoires in COVID-19. Using immunoSEQ multiplex PCR, the repertoire was profiled, and TCRdb retains in-frame clones only, with some absent. The sample yields about 56,000 clones, roughly nine tenths seen once. Sample: peripheral blood. The origin of the receptors is an older woman with COVID-19, enrolled during active disease.

This clone was seen a few times. J is TRBJ1-1 and V is TRBV5-1; 8 nucleotides agree with TRBD1. The CDR3 spans 18 residues. Losses at the gene ends were 1 base for V and 1 base for J; bases not matched to a gene: 12. Germline assignment: CDR1 SGHRS and CDR2 YFSETQ. In nucleotides, the CDR3 is TGCGCCAGCAGCTTGAGAATTTTACAGGGGACAGGGAACACTGAAGCTTTCTTT. Translated: CASSLRILQGTGNTEAFF.

The chain recombines TRBV9 with TRBJ2-5; tentatively, D is TRBD1 (6 bases). The CDR3 consists of 15 residues. Germline assignment: CDR1 SGDLS and CDR2 YYNGEE. V was shortened by 0 bases and J by 5 bases, with 14 bases between the two germline ends. In nucleotides, the CDR3 is TGTGCCAGCAGCGTAGTCGGCCAAGGGGGTGAGACCCAGTACTTC. Translation: CASSVVGQGGETQYF.

V and J are TRBV15 and TRBJ1-6, with TRBD1 identical over 7 bases. Germline loops: CDR1 LNHNV, CDR2 YYDKDF (reference sequence). CDR3 size: 18 residues. Losses at the gene ends were 2 bases for V and 0 bases for J; bases not matched to a gene: 7. This chain's CDR3 is CATSRRTGSSSYNSPLHF. DNA for the CDR3: TGTGCCACCAGCAGAAGGACAGGATCCAGCTCCTATAATTCACCCCTCCACTTT.

V gene TRBV5-4 combines with J gene TRBJ2-5; 8 nucleotides agree with TRBD2. Germline assignment: CDR1 SGHNT and CDR2 YYREEE (reference sequence). This CDR3 comprises 17 residues. V lost 4 bases and J lost 0; bases outside the gene matches: 11. CDR3 bases: TGTGCCAGCAGCCCGATGGAGCGGGGGACGTACCAAGAGACCCAGTACTTC. Protein product: CASSPMERGTYQETQYF.

This chain links TRBV6-5 with TRBJ1-1; no definite D call. The CDR3 contains 12 residues. Germline V lookup: CDR1 MNHEY, CDR2 SVGAGI. V was clipped by 7 bases and J by 0 bases, with 6 bases between them. The chain's CDR3 is CASNTLNTEAFF. The CDR3 DNA reads TGTGCCAGCAATACTTTGAACACTGAAGCTTTCTTT.

The chain recombines TRBV3-1 (or the pseudogene TRBV3-2) with TRBJ2-1, with D hard to call. Germline lookup yields CDR1 LGHDT and CDR2 YNNKEL (reference sequence). This CDR3 has 12 amino acids. Trimming took 3 bases from V and 7 from J, leaving 7 bases between them. The CDR3 region has the DNA TGTGCCAGCAGCCATAGTAGTAATGAGCAGTTCTTC. This codes for CASSHSSNEQFF.

The rearrangement joins TRBV29-1 to TRBJ2-1, with D perhaps matching TRBD1 (5 bases). Trimming removed 7 bases at V and 2 bases at J, with 15 bases between. Germline CDR1 and CDR2: SQVTM and ANQGSEA. This CDR3 has 14 amino acids. The CDR3 reads CSAAWVRAYNEQFF. The DNA of the CDR3 is TGCAGCGCTGCCTGGGTCAGGGCCTACAATGAGCAGTTCTTC.

The V call is TRBV4-2, the J call TRBJ2-5, with D tentatively TRBD2 (6 bases). V shed 4 bases and J shed 7 bases, with 13 bases lying between them. CDR1 and CDR2 from the germline V gene are LGHNA and YNFKEQ. The CDR3 has 13 amino acids. Written as DNA, the CDR3 is TGTGCCAGCAGCCTTGGCGGGGCGGGGACCCAGTACTTC. It specifies CASSLGGAGTQYF.

V usage is TRBV18 and J usage is TRBJ1-1; the match to TRBD1 covers 8 bases. Germline values: CDR1 KGHSH, CDR2 LQKENI. The CDR3 covers 16 residues. The trim removed 2 bases at V and 1 base at J, leaving 6 bases unmatched. CDR3 DNA: TGTGCCAGCTCACCATTTGGGGGACAGGAGAACACTGAAGCTTTCTTT. Translating it yields CASSPFGGQENTEAFF.

This chain uses TRBV28 with TRBJ2-7; 9 positions agree with TRBD2. Germline V gene lookup returns CDR1 MDHEN and CDR2 SYDVKM. The V segment lost 7 bases and the J segment 7 bases; nucleotides outside the gene matches: 11. The CDR3 runs 14 residues. The CDR3 reads CASNRSGRQGEQYF. CDR3 in DNA: TGTGCCAGCAATCGTAGCGGGAGACAAGGAGAGCAGTACTTC.